The T cell receptor beta chain described here comes from a study of T cell repertoires in cytomegalovirus infection. Across the whole study: CMV infection and matching HLA type were both indicated by public TCR beta signatures.

A single record per CDR3 protein comes from TCRdb applying MiXCR to the reads. The sample carries over 150,000 distinct CDR3 sequences, approximately 14% recorded once. CDR1 is MGHRA and CDR2 is YSYEKL in the germline V gene. V gave up 3 bases and J gave up 4 bases; unmatched junction bases: 5. The CDR3 contains 14 residues. The specimen was PBMCs. V and J are TRBV4-1 and TRBJ1-2, with 7 positions matching TRBD1. The receptor's source is a human donor in good health (CMV status not recorded). Some clones in this sample may be carry-over from other donors' samples. CDR3 amino acids: CASSQTTGSYGYTF. As DNA, the CDR3 is TGCGCCAGCAGCCAGACGACAGGGTCCTATGGCTACACCTTC.